There are a few counts of the clone carrying this T cell receptor (beta chain). The antigen is not known. These data come from a study of T cells after yellow fever vaccination. Study-wide results and limits: Post-booster samples contained most primary-vaccination clones (more than 95% CD4, around 89% CD8). Clonotypes shared by both compartments, CD4 and CD8, made up a small share.

A single record per CDR3 protein comes from TCRdb applying MiXCR to the 5' RACE reads. The profile covers some 300,000 distinct CDR3 sequences, with approximately 10% appearing a single time and about 3.7% taken by the ten largest. The sample was CD4+ T cells sorted from PBMCs, taken 5 days after the yellow fever booster vaccination. The sequence derives from a man aged 18 to 30 who received the YFV17D yellow fever vaccine.

CDR3 in DNA: TGTGCCAGCAGCCGGCGGGGGGGGCACACCGGGGAGCTGTTTTTT. Protein: CASSRRGGHTGELFF. J is TRBJ2-2 and V is TRBV3-1, with 9 bases lining up with TRBD2. The CDR3 runs to 15 residues. The germline V gene has CDR1 LGHDT and CDR2 YNNKEL (reference sequence). V trimming: 4 bases; J trimming: 3 bases; junction bases outside the gene matches: 3.